A single TCR beta chain is shown here with its context. Its target is not known. Some clones are missing from TCRdb's copy, which holds only in-frame ones; the method was immunoSEQ multiplex PCR. The sample lists some 26,000 clones, around 83% seen once, with about 15% in the top ten. These data belong to a study of a mutant IDH1 vaccine in newly diagnosed glioma. Background on the study: Weeks 1, 3, 5, 7, 11, 15, 19 and 23 were when patients received their eight vaccinations. Beforehand, treatment had been radiotherapy, temozolomide, or both; the majority received both. Study results and limitations: Pseudoprogression appears to have had no connection to changes in top peripheral T cell clonotypes. The occurrence of vaccine-induced immune responses was seen in more than 85% of patients.

Time point noted: week 23, last vaccination. Doses comprised 300 ug of mutant IDH1 20-mer peptide each, plus topical imiquimod. The germline V and J ends were trimmed by 0 bases and 6 bases, with 9 bases remaining between them. The CDR3 is 15 amino acids. Germline V lookup: CDR1 LGHNA, CDR2 YNFKEQ. This chain uses TRBV4-2 with TRBJ1-6, with D unresolved. The clonotype comes from a woman between 25 and 40 years old with glioma. The sequencing used PBMCs, collected from a glioma patient whose treatment included an IDH1 peptide vaccine. CDR3 residues: CASSQDRSINSPLHF. The CDR3 DNA reads as TGTGCCAGCAGCCAAGATCGCAGCATTAATTCACCCCTCCACTTT.